Below, 8 T cell receptor beta chains from the same sample are listed, as sequenced in a study of blood T cell repertoires in COVID-19. TCRdb's table, derived via immunoSEQ multiplex PCR, lists solely in-frame clones and lacks some. This table holds 130,000 or so clones, over 80% found once. The specimen sequenced was PBMCs or T cells enriched from blood (not recorded which). Receptor source: a woman under 40 who had recovered from COVID-19.

The rearrangement uses TRBV5-1 and TRBJ2-5; 7 nucleotides align to TRBD2. In germline, CDR1 is SGHRS, CDR2 YFSETQ. This CDR3 is 13 amino acids long. V shed 0 bases, J shed 11 bases, and the junction held 7 bases outside the gene matches. CDR3 DNA: TGCGCCAGCAGCTTGGCGCGCGGGGGAGGGCAGTACTTC. Residues: CASSLARGGGQYF.

The J gene is TRBJ1-1, the V gene TRBV28; D remains ambiguous. The germline V gene has CDR1 MDHEN and CDR2 SYDVKM. The CDR3 extends over 14 amino acids. Between the trimmed V and J ends, which lost 2 bases and 4 bases, there was a span of 11 bases. The DNA for the CDR3 is TGTGCCAGCAGTTTAATCAGAGGGAGCACTGAAGCTTTCTTT. Its translation: CASSLIRGSTEAFF.

This chain uses TRBV2 with TRBJ2-7; 7 nucleotides agree with TRBD2. Germline-derived CDR1 and CDR2 are SNHLY and FYNNEI. V was clipped by 6 bases and J by 1 base; unmatched bases: 9. CDR3 length: 15 amino acids. CDR3 in DNA: TGTGCCAGCAGCCCAAGACTAGCCGCGTCCTACGAGCAGTACTTC. It encodes CASSPRLAASYEQYF. Full variable domain (remainder filled in from reference TRBV2 and TRBJ2-7): EPEVTQTPSHQVTQMGQEVILRCVPISNHLYFYWYRQILGQKVEFLVSFYNNEISEKSEIFDDQFSVERPDGSNFTLKIRSTKLEDSAMYFCASSPRLAASYEQYFGPGTRLTVT.

The chain joins TRBV21-1 to TRBJ2-1; TRBD1 is the table's D call and was not checked against the DNA. TRBV21-1 is marked as a pseudogene. CDR3 length equals 18 residues. The CDR3 loop reads CASSTRTGTPRTENEQFF. As DNA, the CDR3 is TGTGCCAGCAGCACTCGAACCGGGACGCCGAGGACAGAGAATGAGCAGTTCTTC.

This rearrangement joins TRBV12-3 or TRBV12-4 to TRBJ2-7; D is ambiguous. The CDR3 is 13 residues long. V lost 6 bases and J lost 2, with 11 bases in between. The CDR3 is CASRQEVPYEQYF. CDR3 coding DNA: TGTGCCAGCAGGCAAGAGGTCCCCTACGAGCAGTACTTC.

This clone occurred once. The rearrangement uses TRBV28 and TRBJ1-2, with D possibly being TRBD1 (5 bases). V was pared by 3 bases and J by 6 bases, with 11 bases between. Germline-derived CDR1 and CDR2 are MDHEN and SYDVKM. The CDR3 runs to 13 residues. CDR3: CASSFWGGDGYTF. CDR3 DNA: TGTGCCAGCAGTTTTTGGGGCGGGGATGGCTACACCTTC.

V gene TRBV15 combines with J gene TRBJ1-2; the D is unclear. This CDR3 region has 15 residues. V shed 1 base and J shed 1 base, with 10 bases lying between them. Looked up from germline, CDR1 is LNHNV and CDR2 is YYDKDF (reference sequence). This chain's CDR3 is CATSRVQILNYGYTF. Here the CDR3 DNA reads TGTGCCACCAGCAGAGTACAGATCCTTAACTATGGCTACACCTTC. Looking up the rest from reference TRBV15 and TRBJ1-2 gives the full variable domain: DAMVIQNPRYQVTQFGKPVTLSCSQTLNHNVMYWYQQKSSQAPKLLFHYYDKDFNNEADTPDNFQSRRPNTSFCFLDIRSPGLGDTAMYLCATSRVQILNYGYTFGSGTRLTVV.

The chain combines TRBV5-1 with TRBJ2-1, with TRBD2 identical over 11 bases. The V segment lost 5 bases and the J segment 7 bases; nucleotides outside the gene matches: 8. The CDR3 is 15 residues long. Germline CDR1 reads SGHRS; CDR2 reads YFSETQ. The CDR3 DNA sequence: TGCGCCAGCAGGACTACTAGCGGGAGTCTAAATGAGCAGTTCTTC. Its translation: CASRTTSGSLNEQFF.